Presented here are 25 T cell receptor beta chains from one specimen sequenced in a study of T cells after yellow fever vaccination. TCRdb ran MiXCR on the 5' RACE reads and lists one entry per CDR3 protein. The data contain roughly 520,000 distinct CDR3 sequences, just over 20% of them seen just once; the ten biggest clones take up around 16%. The specimen was PBMCs, collected 21 days after the first yellow fever vaccination. The source is a man aged 18-30 years who received the YFV17D yellow fever vaccine.

V gene TRBV6-2 or TRBV6-3 combines with J gene TRBJ1-5; D ambiguous. Per the germline V gene, CDR1 is MNHEY and CDR2 is SVGEGT. V was trimmed by 8 bases and J by 1 base, leaving 9 bases between them. The CDR3 covers 13 residues. The chain's CDR3 is CASAVLSNQPQHF. CDR3 nucleotide sequence: TGTGCCAGCGCGGTCCTGAGCAATCAGCCCCAGCATTTT.

The chain links TRBV4-3 to TRBJ2-5; tentative D call: TRBD2 (5 bases). There are 14 residues in the CDR3. Germline V gene lookup returns CDR1 LGHNA and CDR2 YSLEER. The V end was cut by 1 base, the J end by 5 bases, with 11 bases between. For the CDR3, the DNA is TGCGCCAGCAGCCAAGGCCTAGCCAGCGAGACCCAGTACTTC. This codes for CASSQGLASETQYF.

This clonotype was detected a few times. J is TRBJ2-3 and V is TRBV7-9; perhaps TRBD2 as D (6 bases). Germline values: CDR1 SEHNR, CDR2 FQNEAQ (reference sequence). The CDR3 loop spans 16 amino acids. Trimming cost V 1 base and J 2 bases, with 13 bases left between them. CDR3: CASSLGNGEVTDTQYF. For the CDR3, the DNA is TGTGCCAGCAGCTTAGGTAACGGGGAGGTCACAGATACGCAGTATTTT.

The chain carries TRBV6-5 and TRBJ1-1; D is unresolved. This CDR3 region has 13 residues. Germline V lookup: CDR1 MNHEY, CDR2 SVGAGI. Trimming pared 2 bases from V and 4 bases from J, leaving 8 bases between. The DNA of the CDR3 is TGTGCCAGCAGTTACCGGACCAGCACTGAAGCTTTCTTT. It yields the protein CASSYRTSTEAFF.

This chain links TRBV21-1 with TRBJ2-7. TRBV21-1 is tagged as a pseudogene. The CDR3 spans 13 residues. The CDR3 DNA reads TGTGCCAGCAGCAAAAGGGACTCCTACGAGCAGTACGTC. Amino acid sequence: CASSKRDSYEQYV.

In this sample, this clonotype turned up a few times. V usage is TRBV5-1 and J usage is TRBJ2-2; D may match TRBD1 or TRBD2 (6 bases each). This CDR3 has 16 amino acids. Deletions cut 6 bases from V and 7 bases from J, with 22 bases between. The germline CDR1 and CDR2 sequences are SGHRS and YFSETQ. CDR3 DNA: TGCGCCAGCACCTTCTTCGGGGGCGAGCATTTCGGGGAGCTGTTTTTT. Translating gives CASTFFGGEHFGELFF.

This chain uses TRBV4-2 with TRBJ2-7; 14 nucleotides line up with TRBD2. Germline V CDR1 and CDR2: LGHNA, YNFKEQ. V was clipped by 4 bases and J by 6 bases; unmatched bases: 8. CDR3 length: 16 residues. CDR3 amino acids: CASSLGTSGGHGEQYF. The CDR3 bases are TGTGCCAGCAGCCTTGGGACTAGCGGGGGCCACGGCGAGCAGTACTTC.

The chain is built from TRBV27 and TRBJ2-1; unclear D gene. Germline V gene lookup returns CDR1 MNHEY and CDR2 SMNVEV (reference sequence). The CDR3 is 16 amino acids. V shed 1 base and J shed 0 bases, with 10 bases lying between them. The DNA for the CDR3 is TGTGCCAGCAGTTTATTTGGGGAACACTCCTACAATGAGCAGTTCTTC. It encodes CASSLFGEHSYNEQFF.

V gene TRBV7-9 combines with J gene TRBJ1-2, with D unclear. Trimming removed 3 bases at V and 10 bases at J, with 12 bases between. The CDR3 consists of 12 residues. Germline loops: CDR1 SEHNR, CDR2 FQNEAQ (reference sequence). In nucleotides, the CDR3 is TGTGCCAGCAGCTTGCTGGGCGGCGACTACACCTTC. This gives the protein CASSLLGGDYTF.

This clonotype came up a few times. J is TRBJ2-1 and V is TRBV7-2; no definite D call. The V and J ends lost 5 bases and 15 bases respectively, with 20 bases between them. This CDR3 is 13 amino acids long. Germline values: CDR1 SGHTA, CDR2 FQGNSA. Here the CDR3 reads CASSHTSYEIWFF. The CDR3 DNA is TGTGCCAGCAGCCACACGTCTTATGAAATTTGGTTCTTC.

This clonotype showed up just a few times. The rearrangement links TRBV5-1 to TRBJ2-7, with D unresolved. Looked up from germline, CDR1 is SGHRS and CDR2 is YFSETQ. The CDR3 has 14 residues. V lost 4 bases, J lost 5 bases, and 16 bases lay in between. CDR3 sequence (DNA): TGCGCCAGCAGCCTACGCGGCTCGGTTGACGAGCAGTACTTC. Translation: CASSLRGSVDEQYF.

J is TRBJ2-7 and V is TRBV2; unclear D gene. Trimming pared 7 bases from V and 0 bases from J, leaving 13 bases between. Germline loops: CDR1 SNHLY, CDR2 FYNNEI. The CDR3 sequence is 14 residues long. The CDR3 sequence: CASKRGTNSYEQYF. CDR3 nucleotide sequence: TGTGCCAGCAAACGCGGAACCAACTCCTACGAGCAGTACTTC.

The chain recombines TRBV10-3 with TRBJ2-7; 11 bases are shared with TRBD1. CDR3 size: 14 residues. The V gene's germline CDR1 is ENHRY and CDR2 SYGVKD. Trimming cost V 4 bases and J 3 bases; bases outside gene matches: 2. The CDR3 nucleotides read TGTGCCATCAGTGGGGGACAGGGGGTCTACGAGCAGTACTTC. Its translation is CAISGGQGVYEQYF.

V gene TRBV28 combines with J gene TRBJ2-1; 8 positions match TRBD1. J gave up 8 bases and V 1 base, and 7 bases lay outside the gene matches. The length of the CDR3 is 15 residues. The germline V gene has CDR1 MDHEN and CDR2 SYDVKM. The CDR3 spells CASSLSGQGKDEQFF. In DNA, the CDR3 is TGTGCCAGCAGTTTATCCGGACAGGGAAAGGATGAGCAGTTCTTC.

This clonotype showed up many times. The V call is TRBV30, the J call TRBJ1-4; D may be TRBD1 (5 bases). The CDR3 has 16 amino acids. Deletions cut 2 bases from V and 3 bases from J, with 16 bases between. The germline gives CDR1 GTSNPN, CDR2 SVGIG (reference sequence). The CDR3 nucleotides are TGTGCCTGGAGTTCGGGTCGGGCAGGGCCTAATGAAAAACTGTTTTTT. Translated: CAWSSGRAGPNEKLFF.

This rearrangement joins TRBV5-1 to TRBJ2-7, with D possibly matching TRBD1 (5 bases). The V gene lost 0 bases and the J gene lost 4 bases, with 14 bases spanning the gap. Germline values: CDR1 SGHRS, CDR2 YFSETQ. The CDR3 is made up of 15 amino acids. Here the CDR3 DNA reads TGCGCCAGCAGCTTGGGAACGGAGCCAGGGTACGAGCAGTACTTC. This translates into CASSLGTEPGYEQYF.

This clonotype came up a few times. The chain carries TRBV5-6 and TRBJ1-1; D not certain. The CDR3 sequence is 14 residues long. V shed 4 bases and J shed 8 bases, with 18 bases lying between them. Germline values: CDR1 SGHDT, CDR2 YYEEEE. Here the CDR3 DNA reads TGTGCCAGCAGCCAAAAATTCCTCGTTCGGGAAGCTTTCTTT. Protein: CASSQKFLVREAFF.

This clonotype has just a few counts. The rearrangement links TRBV20-1 to TRBJ1-5; D possibly corresponds to TRBD1 (5 bases). V was cut by 0 bases and J by 2 bases, with 11 bases left in between. The CDR3 totals 15 residues. The germline V gene has CDR1 DFQATT and CDR2 SNEGSKA (reference sequence). The chain's CDR3 is CSARDGAVGNQPQHF. For the CDR3, the DNA is TGCAGTGCTAGAGATGGGGCGGTAGGCAATCAGCCCCAGCATTTT.

The rearrangement joins TRBV20-1 to TRBJ1-5, with 10 bases matching TRBD1. Germline-derived CDR1 and CDR2 are DFQATT and SNEGSKA (reference sequence). The CDR3 is 15 residues long. The trim removed 0 bases at V and 5 bases at J, leaving 4 bases unmatched. CDR3 nucleotides: TGCAGTGCTAGAGAAGCAGGGACAGGGGATCAGCCCCAGCATTTT. This codes for CSAREAGTGDQPQHF.

This clonotype has a handful of counts. The gene calls are TRBV20-1 and TRBJ2-3; 8 bases map to TRBD2. The V and J ends lost 5 bases and 1 base, in that order; junction bases with no gene match: 8. The germline V gene encodes CDR1 DFQATT and CDR2 SNEGSKA (reference sequence). The CDR3 is made up of 15 amino acids. The CDR3 region has the DNA TGCAGTGCTCCCCGGCGGGGGGCCGGCACAGATACGCAGTATTTT. This encodes CSAPRRGAGTDTQYF.

The rearrangement joins TRBV5-1 to TRBJ2-1; D call uncertain. This CDR3 has 14 amino acids. Germline V lookup: CDR1 SGHRS, CDR2 YFSETQ. V lost 0 bases, J lost 5 bases, and 9 bases lay in between. CDR3 in DNA: TGCGCCAGCAGCTTGGTTTCGTCCAACAATGAGCAGTTCTTC. Translated, it gives CASSLVSSNNEQFF.

The rearrangement links TRBV4-2 to TRBJ1-1; D might be TRBD1 (6 bases). CDR1 and CDR2 (germline): LGHNA, YNFKEQ. The CDR3 extends over 14 amino acids. V was pared by 0 bases and J by 10 bases, with 15 bases between. The CDR3 loop is CASSQDRGQRGAFF. The DNA of the CDR3 is TGTGCCAGCAGCCAAGATAGAGGACAGCGGGGAGCTTTCTTT.

The chain joins TRBV5-1 to TRBJ1-1; 8 bases are a match to TRBD1. CDR1 SGHRS and CDR2 YFSETQ come from the germline V gene. V was clipped by 0 bases and J by 6 bases; unmatched bases: 7. The CDR3 length is 15 residues. The CDR3, as DNA: TGCGCCAGCAGCTTGGACCCACAGGGACAGGCTGAAGCTTTCTTT. It is translated as CASSLDPQGQAEAFF. The variable domain in full, with the rest retrieved from reference TRBV5-1 and TRBJ1-1, is KAGVTQTPRYLIKTRGQQVTLSCSPISGHRSVSWYQQTPGQGLQFLFEYFSETQRNKGNFPGRFSGRQFSNSRSEMNVSTLELGDSALYLCASSLDPQGQAEAFFGQGTRLTVV.

Worth noting for this clonotype: A much larger clone is a single base away; this may be a read error. The rearrangement uses TRBV4-3 and TRBJ2-3; no firm D call. CDR3 length: 14 amino acids. Germline-derived CDR1 and CDR2 are LGHNA and YSLEER. V shed 4 bases and J shed 8 bases, with 16 bases lying between them. The CDR3 loop is CASSREWQAGTQYF. CDR3 nucleotides: TGCGCCAGCAGCCGTGAGTGGCAGGCAGGTACGCAGTATTTT.

DNA of the CDR3: TGTGCCAGCAGTCCCTGGACGGCACGAGAAGAGACCCAGTACTTC. It encodes CASSPWTAREETQYF. This chain connects TRBV28 to TRBJ2-5; D gene unclear. V was clipped by 5 bases and J by 3 bases, with 16 bases between them. Germline V gene lookup returns CDR1 MDHEN and CDR2 SYDVKM. The CDR3 is 15 residues long.